Listed here is a single T cell receptor beta chain. This entry belongs to a study of blood T cell repertoires in COVID-19. Study context: The origin of the acute and convalescent COVID-19 samples was the United States, Italy and Spain. T cells, B-cell-depleted T cells, or PBMCs provided the cDNA or gDNA that served as material.

The CDR3 loop spans 16 amino acids. V lost 0 bases and J lost 2, with 12 bases in between. CDR1 and CDR2 (germline): LGHDT, YNNKEL (reference sequence). In the original processing: Researchers report that nucleated cell counts were estimated from reference gene primer amplification. The assay was immunoSEQ multiplex PCR, and TCRdb's table has in-frame clones only and misses some. The V and J calls and clone size were taken over from that table, and D and trimming were inferred from the DNA. The sample has under 250,000 clones, 70% to 90% seen once. The sequencing sample was made of peripheral blood. The receptor was derived from a man between 50 and 59 years old who had recovered from COVID-19. The chain recombines TRBV3-1 (or the pseudogene TRBV3-2) with TRBJ2-3; perhaps TRBD1 as D (5 bases). CDR3 in amino acids: CASSQDLQETTDTQYF. The CDR3 region has the DNA TGTGCCAGCAGCCAAGATTTACAGGAGACCACAGATACGCAGTATTTT.